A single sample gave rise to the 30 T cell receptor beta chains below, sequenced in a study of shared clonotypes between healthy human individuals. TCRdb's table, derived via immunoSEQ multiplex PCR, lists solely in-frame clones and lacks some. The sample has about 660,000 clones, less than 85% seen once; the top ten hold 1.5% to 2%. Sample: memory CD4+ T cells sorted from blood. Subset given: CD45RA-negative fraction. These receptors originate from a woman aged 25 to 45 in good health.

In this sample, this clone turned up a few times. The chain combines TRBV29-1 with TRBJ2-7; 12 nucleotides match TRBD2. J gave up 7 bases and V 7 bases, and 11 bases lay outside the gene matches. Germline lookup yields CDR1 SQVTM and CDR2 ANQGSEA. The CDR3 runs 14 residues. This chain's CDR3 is CSGRLAGGPGEQYF. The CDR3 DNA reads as TGCAGCGGCCGTCTAGCGGGAGGGCCTGGGGAGCAGTACTTC.

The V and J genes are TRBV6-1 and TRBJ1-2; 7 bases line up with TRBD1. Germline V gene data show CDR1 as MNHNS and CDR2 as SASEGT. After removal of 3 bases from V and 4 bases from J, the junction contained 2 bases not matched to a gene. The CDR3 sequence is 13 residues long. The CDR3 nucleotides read TGTGCCAGCAGTGACAGGGGGGGCTATGGCTACACCTTC. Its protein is CASSDRGGYGYTF.

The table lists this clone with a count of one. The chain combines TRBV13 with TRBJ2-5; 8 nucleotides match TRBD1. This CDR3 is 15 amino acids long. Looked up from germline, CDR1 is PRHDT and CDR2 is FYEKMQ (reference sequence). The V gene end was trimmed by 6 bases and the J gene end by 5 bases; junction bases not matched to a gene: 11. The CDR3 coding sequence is TGTGCCAGCAGTTCGACAGGGACAGGTTGGGAGACCCAGTACTTC. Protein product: CASSSTGTGWETQYF.

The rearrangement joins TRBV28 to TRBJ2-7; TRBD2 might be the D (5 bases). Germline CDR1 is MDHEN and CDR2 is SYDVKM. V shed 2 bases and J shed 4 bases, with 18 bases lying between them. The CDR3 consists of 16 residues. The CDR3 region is CASSLIGESTFYEQYF. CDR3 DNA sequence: TGTGCCAGCAGTTTAATTGGGGAGTCGACGTTTTACGAGCAGTACTTC. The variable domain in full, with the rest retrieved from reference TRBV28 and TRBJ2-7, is DVKVTQSSRYLVKRTGEKVFLECVQDMDHENMFWYRQDPGLGLRLIYFSYDVKMKEKGDIPEGYSVSREKKERFSLILESASTNQTSMYLCASSLIGESTFYEQYFGPGTRLTVT.

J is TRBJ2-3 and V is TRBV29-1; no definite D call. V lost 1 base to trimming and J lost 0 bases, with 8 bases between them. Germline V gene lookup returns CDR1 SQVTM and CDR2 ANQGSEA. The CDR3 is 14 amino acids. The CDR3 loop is CSVEVVGSTDTQYF. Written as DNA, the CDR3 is TGCAGCGTTGAAGTAGTGGGGAGCACAGATACGCAGTATTTT.

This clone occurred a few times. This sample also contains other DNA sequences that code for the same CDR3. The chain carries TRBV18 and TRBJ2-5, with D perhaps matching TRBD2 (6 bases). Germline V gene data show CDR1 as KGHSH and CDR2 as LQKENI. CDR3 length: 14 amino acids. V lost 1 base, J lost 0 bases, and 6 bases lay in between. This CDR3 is CASSPLADQETQYF. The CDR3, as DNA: TGTGCCAGCTCACCACTAGCGGACCAAGAGACCCAGTACTTC.

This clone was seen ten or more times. CDR3 sequence reads: CASSRGVLYEQYF. Written as DNA, the CDR3 is TGTGCCAGCAGCCGCGGGGTCCTCTACGAGCAGTACTTC. The J gene is TRBJ2-7, the V gene TRBV7-2, with TRBD2 as a possible D gene (6 bases). V lost 5 bases and J 3 bases, leaving 11 bases between the germline ends. Germline V gives CDR1 SGHTA, CDR2 FQGNSA. This CDR3 comprises 13 residues.

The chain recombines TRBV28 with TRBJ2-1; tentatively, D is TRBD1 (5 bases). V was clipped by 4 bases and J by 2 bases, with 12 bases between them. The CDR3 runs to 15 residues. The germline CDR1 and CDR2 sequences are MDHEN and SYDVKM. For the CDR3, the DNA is TGTGCCAGCAGTTATTCAGGGCTTACCTACAATGAGCAGTTCTTC. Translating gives CASSYSGLTYNEQFF.

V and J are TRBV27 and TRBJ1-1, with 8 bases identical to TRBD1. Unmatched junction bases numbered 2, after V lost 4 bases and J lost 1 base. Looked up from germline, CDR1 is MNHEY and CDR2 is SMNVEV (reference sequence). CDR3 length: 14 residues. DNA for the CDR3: TGTGCCAGCAGTTACGACAGGGGGAACACTGAAGCTTTCTTT. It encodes CASSYDRGNTEAFF.

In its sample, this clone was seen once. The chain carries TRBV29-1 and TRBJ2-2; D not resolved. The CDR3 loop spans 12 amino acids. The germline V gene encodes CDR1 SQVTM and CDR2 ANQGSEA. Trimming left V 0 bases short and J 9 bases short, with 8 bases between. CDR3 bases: TGCAGCGTTGAAGATGAACACTGGGAGCTGTTTTTT. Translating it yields CSVEDEHWELFF.

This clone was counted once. CDR3 sequence: CASSLQQATNEKLFF. The DNA for the CDR3 is TGTGCCAGCAGCTTACAGCAAGCAACTAATGAAAAACTGTTTTTT. This chain uses TRBV7-2 with TRBJ1-4, with no clear D. Trimming shortened V by 2 bases and J by 0 bases, and 7 bases separated the two germline ends. Germline CDR1 SGHTA, CDR2 FQGNSA. This CDR3 has 15 amino acids.

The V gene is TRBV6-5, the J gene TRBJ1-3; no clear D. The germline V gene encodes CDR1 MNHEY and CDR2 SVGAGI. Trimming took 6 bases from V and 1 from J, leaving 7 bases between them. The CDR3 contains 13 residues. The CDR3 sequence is CASRLGSGNTIYF. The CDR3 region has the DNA TGTGCCAGCAGACTAGGGTCTGGAAACACCATATATTTT.

This CDR3 reads CASSLPTGLHQPQHF. The DNA for the CDR3 is TGTGCCAGCAGTTTACCTACAGGGCTCCATCAGCCCCAGCATTTT. This chain connects TRBV28 to TRBJ1-5, with D possibly TRBD1 on 6 matching bases. Trimming pared 2 bases from V and 5 bases from J, leaving 13 bases between. CDR3 length equals 15 residues. Germline CDR1 MDHEN, CDR2 SYDVKM.

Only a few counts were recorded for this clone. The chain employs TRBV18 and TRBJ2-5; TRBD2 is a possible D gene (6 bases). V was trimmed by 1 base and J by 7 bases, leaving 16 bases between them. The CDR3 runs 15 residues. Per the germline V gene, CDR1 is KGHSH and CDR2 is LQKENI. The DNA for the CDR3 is TGTGCCAGCTCACCACAAAAGGACGGGGGTAGGACCCAGTACTTC. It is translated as CASSPQKDGGRTQYF.

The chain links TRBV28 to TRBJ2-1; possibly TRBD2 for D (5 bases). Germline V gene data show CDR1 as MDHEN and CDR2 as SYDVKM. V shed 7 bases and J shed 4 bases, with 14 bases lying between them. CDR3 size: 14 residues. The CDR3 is CASKKEDRYNEQFF. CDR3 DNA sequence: TGTGCCAGCAAAAAGGAGGACCGATACAATGAGCAGTTCTTC. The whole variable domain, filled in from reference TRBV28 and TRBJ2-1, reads DVKVTQSSRYLVKRTGEKVFLECVQDMDHENMFWYRQDPGLGLRLIYFSYDVKMKEKGDIPEGYSVSREKKERFSLILESASTNQTSMYLCASKKEDRYNEQFFGPGTRLTVL.

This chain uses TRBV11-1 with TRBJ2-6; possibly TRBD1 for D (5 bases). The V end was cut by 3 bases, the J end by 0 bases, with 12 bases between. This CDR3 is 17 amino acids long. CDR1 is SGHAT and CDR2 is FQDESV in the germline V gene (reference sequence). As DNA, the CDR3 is TGTGCCAGCAGCTTGGTCAGGGCCCGCTCTGGGGCCAACGTCCTGACTTTC. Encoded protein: CASSLVRARSGANVLTF.

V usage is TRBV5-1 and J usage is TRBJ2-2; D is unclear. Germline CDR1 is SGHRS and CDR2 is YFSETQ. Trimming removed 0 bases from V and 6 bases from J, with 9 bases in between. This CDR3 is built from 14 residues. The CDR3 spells CASSLEGNPGELFF. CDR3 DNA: TGCGCCAGCAGCTTGGAAGGGAATCCCGGGGAGCTGTTTTTT.

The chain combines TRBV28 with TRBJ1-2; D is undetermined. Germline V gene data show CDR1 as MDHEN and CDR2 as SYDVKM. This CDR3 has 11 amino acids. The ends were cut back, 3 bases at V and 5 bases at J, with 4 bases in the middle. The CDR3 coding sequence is TGTGCCAGCAGTTTCATTTATGGCTACACCTTC. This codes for CASSFIYGYTF.

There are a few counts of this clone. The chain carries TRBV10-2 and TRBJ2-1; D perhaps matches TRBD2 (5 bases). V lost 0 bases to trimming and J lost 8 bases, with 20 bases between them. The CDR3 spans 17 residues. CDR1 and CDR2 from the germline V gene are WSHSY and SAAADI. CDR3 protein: CASSESILDWALDEQFF. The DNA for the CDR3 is TGCGCCAGCAGTGAGTCGATTCTGGACTGGGCCTTGGATGAGCAGTTCTTC.

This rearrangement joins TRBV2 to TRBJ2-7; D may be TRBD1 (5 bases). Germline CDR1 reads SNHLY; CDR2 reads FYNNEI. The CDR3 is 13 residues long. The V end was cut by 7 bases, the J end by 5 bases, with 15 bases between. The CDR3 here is CASNSQGRDEQYF. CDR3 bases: TGTGCCAGCAATTCTCAGGGAAGGGACGAGCAGTACTTC.

For the CDR3, the DNA is TGTGCCAGCTCGCTCGATAATCACTCTGGAAACACCATATATTTT. It translates to CASSLDNHSGNTIYF. The chain combines TRBV18 with TRBJ1-3, with D unclear. There are 15 residues in the CDR3. The germline V gene encodes CDR1 KGHSH and CDR2 LQKENI. V lost 6 bases to trimming and J lost 0 bases, with 12 bases between them. Complete variable domain (other parts from reference TRBV18 and TRBJ1-3): NAGVMQNPRHLVRRRGQEARLRCSPMKGHSHVYWYRQLPEEGLKFMVYLQKENIIDESGMPKERFSAEFPKEGPSILRIQQVVRGDSAAYFCASSLDNHSGNTIYFGEGSWLTVV.

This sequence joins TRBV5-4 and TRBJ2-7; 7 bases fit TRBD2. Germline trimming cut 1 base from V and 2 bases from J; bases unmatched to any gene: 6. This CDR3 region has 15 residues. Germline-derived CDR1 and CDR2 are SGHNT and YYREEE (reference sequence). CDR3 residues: CASSLSGGGTYEQYF. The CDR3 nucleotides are TGTGCCAGCAGCTTGTCTGGCGGGGGAACCTACGAGCAGTACTTC.

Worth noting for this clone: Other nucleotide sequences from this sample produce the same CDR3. The CDR3 loop is CASSLDGGNQPQHF. DNA for the CDR3: TGCGCCAGCAGCTTGGACGGAGGCAATCAGCCCCAGCATTTT. The V call is TRBV5-1, the J call TRBJ1-5; D unresolved. V was clipped by 0 bases and J by 2 bases, with 6 bases between them. Germline V gene sequence: CDR1 SGHRS, CDR2 YFSETQ. This CDR3 has 14 residues.

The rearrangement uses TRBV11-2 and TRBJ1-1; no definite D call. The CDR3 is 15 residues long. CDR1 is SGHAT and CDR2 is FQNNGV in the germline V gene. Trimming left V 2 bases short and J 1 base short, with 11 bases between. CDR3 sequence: CASSLNFGANTEAFF. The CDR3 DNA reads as TGTGCCAGCAGCTTAAACTTCGGCGCGAACACTGAAGCTTTCTTT.

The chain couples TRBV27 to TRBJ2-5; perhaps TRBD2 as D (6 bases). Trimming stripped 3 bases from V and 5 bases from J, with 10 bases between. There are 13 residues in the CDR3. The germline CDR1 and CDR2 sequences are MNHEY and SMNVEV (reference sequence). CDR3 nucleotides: TGTGCCAGCAGTTTTGCCCGGGGGGAGACCCAGTACTTC. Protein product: CASSFARGETQYF.

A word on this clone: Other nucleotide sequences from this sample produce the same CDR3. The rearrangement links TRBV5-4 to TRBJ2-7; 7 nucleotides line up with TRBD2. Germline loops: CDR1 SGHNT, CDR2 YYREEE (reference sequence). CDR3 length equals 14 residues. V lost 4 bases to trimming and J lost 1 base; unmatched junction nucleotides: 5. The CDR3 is CASSKSGGSYEQYF. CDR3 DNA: TGTGCCAGCAGCAAATCGGGGGGTTCCTACGAGCAGTACTTC.

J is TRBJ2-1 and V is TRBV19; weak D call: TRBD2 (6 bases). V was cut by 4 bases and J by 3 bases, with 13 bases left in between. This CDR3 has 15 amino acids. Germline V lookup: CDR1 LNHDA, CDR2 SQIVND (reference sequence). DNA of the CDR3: TGTGCCAGTAGTAGGAGCGCGGACTACTACAATGAGCAGTTCTTC. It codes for CASSRSADYYNEQFF.

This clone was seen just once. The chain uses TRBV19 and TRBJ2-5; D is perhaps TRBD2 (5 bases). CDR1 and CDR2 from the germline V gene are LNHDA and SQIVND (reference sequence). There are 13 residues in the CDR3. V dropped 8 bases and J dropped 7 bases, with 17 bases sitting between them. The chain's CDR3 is CASRGTLSGTQYF. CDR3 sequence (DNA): TGTGCCAGTCGGGGTACACTTTCAGGGACCCAGTACTTC.

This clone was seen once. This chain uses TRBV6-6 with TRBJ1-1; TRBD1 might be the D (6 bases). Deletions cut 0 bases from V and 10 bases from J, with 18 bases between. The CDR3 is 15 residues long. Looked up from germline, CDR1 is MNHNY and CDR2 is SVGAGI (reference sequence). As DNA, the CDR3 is TGTGCCAGCAGTTACTCCAGCGCAGGGGAAAAAAGAGCTTTCTTT. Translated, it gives CASSYSSAGEKRAFF.

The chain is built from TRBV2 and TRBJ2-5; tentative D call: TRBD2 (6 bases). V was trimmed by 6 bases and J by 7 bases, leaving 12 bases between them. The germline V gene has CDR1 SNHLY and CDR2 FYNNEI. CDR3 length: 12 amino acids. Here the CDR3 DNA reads TGTGCCAGCAGCCTGACTAGTCGGACCCAGTACTTC. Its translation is CASSLTSRTQYF.